The rows below give T cell receptor beta chains drawn from one sample of a study of molecular identifiers for immune sequencing clone quantification. TCRdb passed the PCR reads through MiXCR, listing each CDR3 protein once. Here the sample spans a few hundred thousand distinct CDR3 sequences, about 20% being singletons. Sequencing used naive CD8+ T cells from blood, with Jurkat cell RNA spiked in. These receptors all stem from a human donor in good health. Some libraries in this study had Jurkat cell RNA spiked in. Each CDR3 is given with its conserved first and last residue.

v_call cdr3_aa
TRBV6-2/TRBV6-3 CASSYGHLNTEAFF
TRBV7-7 CASSRQDTDKQYF
TRBV7-9 CASSLPGQSISSYTF
TRBV7-6 CASSLDRGPSNEQFF
TRBV24-1 CATSDLDPYEQYF
TRBV20-1 CSARVVGVGGQPQHF
TRBV4-1 CASSQPTGLSRGNQPQHF
TRBV15 CATSSGLAGGNEQFF
TRBV27 CARERSKRLAGGQETQYF
TRBV6-1 CASDGEVVTDTQYF
TRBV20-1 CSAHPPYSPTDTQYF
TRBV12-3/TRBV12-4 CASSLQYYGYTF
TRBV11-2 CASSGGASYNEQFF
TRBV7-9 CASSSLGGKETQYF
TRBV7-6 CASSLGIGGSAENEQFF
TRBV2 CASSVTGGQLQHF
TRBV13 CASSQGGYNSNQPQHF
TRBV9 CASTETEDSNYGYTF
TRBV13 CASSSYGNRDGGSYEQYF
TRBV3-1 CASSPSRDHLEAFF
TRBV6-5 CASSYRDPGGTSGNTIYF
TRBV6-2/TRBV6-3 CASSYAGVTDTQYF
TRBV7-2 CASSLAPSGTTDTQYF
TRBV10-3 CAISESMGLADQETQYF
TRBV30 CAGTQIQAFF
TRBV7-9 CASNLQRAPETQYF
TRBV3-1 CASSQGWGTAYTEAFF
TRBV20-1 CSASGRLSRYEQHF
TRBV20-1 CSARDTAGVSYEQYF
TRBV5-6 CASKPSPQETQYF
TRBV12-3/TRBV12-4 CASSFLTGGLETQYF
TRBV20-1 CSAKVAGGLTTDTQYF
TRBV13 CASSPGTGVSEAFF
TRBV9 CASSLSGGGSYNEQFF
TRBV2 CATLGEGSSGANVLTF
TRBV6-5 CASSYSIAGPLGYTF
TRBV29-1 CSGGNVTQNTGELFF
TRBV27 CASSLSPRQGLNTEAFF